The next 9 T cell receptor beta chains were all read from a single sample in a study of OX40 agonist ivuxolimab in advanced cancers. This table comes from immunoSEQ multiplex PCR, and its TCRdb copy is limited to in-frame clones, with some not included. The sample has approximately 66,000 clones; about 85% are singletons. The sequenced sample was CD4+ or CD8+ T cells sorted from blood, obtained in a trial of the OX40 agonist ivuxolimab. The receptors come from an adult with an advanced solid tumor such as melanoma, head and neck, liver or kidney cancer.

The CDR3 nucleotides read TGCGCCAGCAGCATCGGGCCCAGCGGTGAAAAACTGTTTTTT. Translated: CASSIGPSGEKLFF. The rearrangement links TRBV5-1 to TRBJ1-4, with D unresolved. This CDR3 spans 14 amino acids. V lost 4 bases to trimming and J lost 7 bases, with 14 bases between them. CDR1 and CDR2 from the germline V gene are SGHRS and YFSETQ. Full variable domain (missing parts from reference TRBV5-1 and TRBJ1-4): KAGVTQTPRYLIKTRGQQVTLSCSPISGHRSVSWYQQTPGQGLQFLFEYFSETQRNKGNFPGRFSGRQFSNSRSEMNVSTLELGDSALYLCASSIGPSGEKLFFGSGTQLSVL.

The rearrangement joins TRBV4-2 to TRBJ2-5, with 11 bases matching TRBD2. This CDR3 region has 16 residues. Germline lookup yields CDR1 LGHNA and CDR2 YNFKEQ. V was clipped by 4 bases and J by 1 base; unmatched bases: 5. CDR3 sequence: CASSLSSGGTQETQYF. CDR3 DNA sequence: TGTGCCAGCAGCCTGTCTAGCGGGGGGACCCAAGAGACCCAGTACTTC.

The chain uses TRBV5-1 and TRBJ2-5; the match to TRBD2 covers 7 bases. The V segment lost 4 bases and the J segment 4 bases; nucleotides outside the gene matches: 10. The CDR3 extends over 15 amino acids. CDR1 and CDR2 from the germline V gene are SGHRS and YFSETQ. The DNA of the CDR3 is TGCGCCAGCAGCCCCGGGGACTACTCCCGAGAGACCCAGTACTTC. This encodes CASSPGDYSRETQYF.

With regard to this clone: Other DNA sequences of this sample code for an identical CDR3. CDR3 nucleotide sequence: TGTGCCAGCAGTCCCCGGCAGGGGCGTAATGAAAAACTGTTTTTT. It translates to CASSPRQGRNEKLFF. The rearrangement joins TRBV6-5 to TRBJ1-4; a possible D gene is TRBD1 (6 bases). V was clipped by 5 bases and J by 4 bases, with 14 bases between them. The length of the CDR3 is 15 residues. The germline V gene encodes CDR1 MNHEY and CDR2 SVGAGI.

The rearrangement links TRBV9 to TRBJ2-2; D possibly corresponds to TRBD2 (5 bases). Between the trimmed V and J ends, which lost 4 bases and 0 bases, there was a span of 13 bases. The CDR3 is 16 amino acids. The germline gives CDR1 SGDLS, CDR2 YYNGEE. The CDR3: CASSPRDYANTGELFF. CDR3 coding DNA: TGTGCCAGCAGCCCGAGAGACTACGCGAACACCGGGGAGCTGTTTTTT.

J is TRBJ1-2 and V is TRBV2, with 7 bases aligning to TRBD1. This CDR3 contains 15 residues. After removal of 6 bases from V and 1 base from J, the junction contained 8 bases not matched to a gene. Germline V gene lookup returns CDR1 SNHLY and CDR2 FYNNEI. CDR3 DNA: TGTGCCAGCAGCCCGGGACAGCTGCATAACTATGGCTACACCTTC. It specifies CASSPGQLHNYGYTF.

This clone was seen just once. This chain links TRBV28 with TRBJ2-1; possibly TRBD1 or TRBD2 for D (5 bases each). The CDR3 has 14 residues. CDR1 MDHEN and CDR2 SYDVKM come from the germline V gene. Deletions cut 4 bases from V and 3 bases from J, with 10 bases between. CDR3 region: CASSSGTIYNEQFF. The CDR3 region has the DNA TGTGCCAGCAGTTCCGGGACGATCTACAATGAGCAGTTCTTC.

V usage is TRBV7-8 and J usage is TRBJ2-2; no definite D call. Between the trimmed V and J ends, which lost 2 bases and 6 bases, there was a span of 10 bases. CDR3 length equals 14 residues. The germline V gene has CDR1 SGHVS and CDR2 FQNEAQ. Written as DNA, the CDR3 is TGTGCCAGCAGCTTATTTCAGTCCGCCGGGGAGCTGTTTTTT. Protein: CASSLFQSAGELFF.

The J gene is TRBJ1-2, the V gene TRBV30; D unresolved. This CDR3 has 13 amino acids. The V gene's germline CDR1 is GTSNPN and CDR2 SVGIG (reference sequence). V was pared by 0 bases and J by 0 bases, with 5 bases between. CDR3 residues: CAWSVWSNYGYTF. DNA for the CDR3: TGTGCCTGGAGTGTATGGTCTAACTATGGCTACACCTTC.